The sequence of this TCR beta chain was determined in a study of blood T cell repertoires in COVID-19. Across the study: The origin of the acute and convalescent COVID-19 samples was the United States, Italy and Spain. PBMCs, B-cell-depleted T cells, or T cells provided the cDNA or gDNA that made up the material.

Germline V lookup: CDR1 SGHRS, CDR2 YFSETQ. This CDR3 has 17 amino acids. V dropped 8 bases and J dropped 1; count of bases not matched to a gene: 13. Study processing details: Reference gene primer amplification gave estimated nucleated cell counts. The repertoire was sequenced with immunoSEQ multiplex PCR; TCRdb's copy has only in-frame clones and lacks some. V, J and clone size were drawn from that table, and D and trimming were deduced from the DNA. This table has roughly 180,000 clones, around 77% appearing once. The material sequenced was peripheral blood. This sequence was found in a man aged 60 to 69 with active or convalescent COVID-19. V and J are TRBV5-1 and TRBJ2-2, with 8 bases aligning to TRBD1. The CDR3: CASRGTPGTGNTGELFF. The DNA for the CDR3 is TGCGCCAGTCGGGGAACACCCGGGACAGGGAACACCGGGGAGCTGTTTTTT.